Each of the 2 T cell receptor beta chains below was sequenced from the same sample in a study of T cell responses to AZD1222 COVID-19 vaccine. Data came from immunoSEQ multiplex PCR; TCRdb stores just in-frame clones and leaves some out. This sample has 130,000 or so clones, with 75% to 90% found just once. The starting material was peripheral blood, obtained on day 0 of AZD1222 vaccination. These receptors were obtained from an adult in good health.

This rearrangement joins TRBV2 to TRBJ1-5; possible D gene TRBD1, 5 bases. V gave up 6 bases and J gave up 6 bases, with 15 bases separating them. The CDR3 sequence is 14 residues long. The germline V gene encodes CDR1 SNHLY and CDR2 FYNNEI. The CDR3 sequence is CASSPGGFAQPQHF. DNA of the CDR3: TGTGCCAGCAGCCCGGGGGGGTTCGCTCAGCCCCAGCATTTT.

V is TRBV25-1 and J is TRBJ2-6; 10 bases match TRBD1. V shed 3 bases and J 10 bases; nucleotides not matched to a gene: 3. The germline CDR1 and CDR2 sequences are MGHDK and SYGVNS. The CDR3 is 14 amino acids. CDR3 protein: CASSETGGSNVLTF. The CDR3 bases are TGTGCCAGCAGTGAGACAGGGGGCTCGAACGTCCTGACTTTC.